The 3 T cell receptor beta chains below all came from one sample that was sequenced in a study of CD8 T cells in Susac syndrome. cDNA came from about 0.5 to 1 ug RNA primed by random hexamers. One entry per CDR3 protein results from TCRdb running MiXCR on the immunoSEQ multiplex PCR reads. The table records about 130,000 distinct CDR3 sequences, about 94% of them present only once. The sample comprised CD4+ T cells from PBMCs. These receptor sequences come from a human donor with multiple sclerosis.

The V call is TRBV12-3 or TRBV12-4, the J call TRBJ1-1, with a weak D call TRBD1 (5 bases). V gave up 5 bases and J gave up 9 bases, with 10 bases separating them. This CDR3 contains 11 residues. CDR3 loop: CASSPGHQAFF. The CDR3, as DNA: TGTGCCAGCAGTCCCGGACATCAAGCTTTCTTT.

V and J are TRBV3-1 and TRBJ2-7; 12 nucleotides align to TRBD2. Germline CDR1 is LGHDT and CDR2 is YNNKEL (reference sequence). V gave up 4 bases and J gave up 0 bases; unmatched junction bases: 4. This CDR3 comprises 16 residues. CDR3 residues: CASSPGLAGSSYEQYF. The CDR3 DNA sequence: TGTGCCAGCAGCCCGGGACTAGCGGGTAGCTCCTACGAGCAGTACTTC.

The CDR3 protein is CATSRDLGAGNTIYF. The CDR3 coding sequence is TGTGCCACCAGCAGAGATTTGGGGGCTGGAAACACCATATATTTT. This chain connects TRBV15 to TRBJ1-3; tentative D call: TRBD1 (5 bases). The germline CDR1 and CDR2 sequences are LNHNV and YYDKDF (reference sequence). V lost 0 bases and J lost 2, with 8 bases in between. The CDR3 totals 15 residues.